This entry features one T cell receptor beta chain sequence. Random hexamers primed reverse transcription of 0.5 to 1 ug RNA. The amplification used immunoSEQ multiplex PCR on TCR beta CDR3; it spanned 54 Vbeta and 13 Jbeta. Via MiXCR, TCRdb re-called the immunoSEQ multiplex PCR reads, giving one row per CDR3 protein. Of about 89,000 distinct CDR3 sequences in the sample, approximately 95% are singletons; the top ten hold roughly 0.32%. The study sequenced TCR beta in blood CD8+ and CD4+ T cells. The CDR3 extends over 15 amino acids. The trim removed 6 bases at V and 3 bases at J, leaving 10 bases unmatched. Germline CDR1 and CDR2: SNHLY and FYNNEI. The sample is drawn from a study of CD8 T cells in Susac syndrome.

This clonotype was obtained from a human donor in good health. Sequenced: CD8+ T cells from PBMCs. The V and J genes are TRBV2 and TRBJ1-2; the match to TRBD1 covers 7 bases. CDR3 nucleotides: TGTGCCAGCAGACCCACAGGGGCCGGGGACTATGGCTACACCTTC. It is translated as CASRPTGAGDYGYTF. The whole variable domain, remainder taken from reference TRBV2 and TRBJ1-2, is EPEVTQTPSHQVTQMGQEVILRCVPISNHLYFYWYRQILGQKVEFLVSFYNNEISEKSEIFDDQFSVERPDGSNFTLKIRSTKLEDSAMYFCASRPTGAGDYGYTFGSGTRLTVV.